This TCR beta chain was sequenced for a study of blood T cell repertoires in COVID-19. Study overall: The origin of the acute and convalescent COVID-19 samples was the United States, Italy and Spain. Nucleic acid was either cDNA or gDNA, and it came from T cells, B-cell-depleted T cells, or PBMCs.

The CDR3 runs 15 residues. The V and J ends lost 6 bases and 1 base respectively, with 16 bases between them. Germline V CDR1 and CDR2: MNHEY, SVGAGI. As processed by the authors: Estimated nucleated cell counts came from reference gene primer amplification. Method: immunoSEQ multiplex PCR; TCRdb's copy keeps in-frame clones and lacks some. V, J and clone size reflect that table, while D and trimming were determined from the DNA. This sample has fewer than 300,000 clones; over 75% occur once, and the top ten carry roughly 14%. V usage is TRBV6-5 and J usage is TRBJ2-7, with D possibly TRBD2 on 6 matching bases. The TCR was taken from a human donor in a cohort sampled during active COVID-19. The sample consisted of peripheral blood. The CDR3 bases are TGTGCCAGCAGGGGGCGGGACCGGGCGTCCTACGAGCAGTACTTC. Amino acid sequence: CASRGRDRASYEQYF.